The clone carrying this TCR beta chain was recorded only once. As yet, its antigen is unknown. V shed 3 bases and J 4 bases; nucleotides not matched to a gene: 10. Germline values: CDR1 SGHAT, CDR2 FQNNGV. CDR3 length: 16 residues. The data derive from a study of cytomegalovirus exposure and HLA in healthy donors. The study's findings and limits: Among TCR sequences, most were rare, though some public TCRs appeared in many donors. In all likelihood, a cluster of highly shared sequence variants was a sequencing artifact. TCR association rates varied by HLA locus in a later analysis, with DRB1 highest and HLA-C lowest. According to a later analysis, donors in an Asian-associated ancestry cluster reportedly had fewer N-insertions than the roughly 630-donor mean.

PCR amplification relied on 60 Vbeta primers (plus 13 Jbeta primers). This table comes from immunoSEQ multiplex PCR, and its TCRdb copy is limited to in-frame clones, with some not included. The sample yields approximately 170,000 clones, 82% seen once. This chain connects TRBV11-2 to TRBJ2-5; 8 bases line up with TRBD2. This sequence was found in a male donor in good health and CMV-seronegative. Sequencing was carried out using PBMCs. The CDR3 sequence: CASSFFFRGGGETQYF. CDR3 nucleotides: TGTGCCAGCAGCTTTTTCTTCCGGGGGGGCGGAGAGACCCAGTACTTC.